Each of the 2 T cell receptor beta chains below was sequenced from the same sample in a study of cytomegalovirus exposure and HLA in healthy donors. In the PCR, 60 Vbeta and 13 Jbeta primers were used. The method was immunoSEQ multiplex PCR; TCRdb's version includes in-frame clones alone and lacks a portion of them. The top ten clones hold less than 1.5% of a sample with about 130,000 clones, 65% to 90% of them seen once. Sequenced sample: PBMCs. Source of these receptors: a girl aged 2-10 years in good health and CMV-seronegative.

DNA for the CDR3: TGCGCCAGCAGCCAACAGAAATTGAACACTGAAGCTTTCTTT. This sequence encodes CASSQQKLNTEAFF. The chain is built from TRBV4-1 and TRBJ1-1, with no clear D. V shed 2 bases and J shed 0 bases, with 7 bases lying between them. Germline CDR1 reads MGHRA; CDR2 reads YSYEKL. This CDR3 contains 14 residues.

This clone has just a few counts. This rearrangement joins TRBV5-6 to TRBJ1-1, with D unclear. The CDR3 length is 13 residues. The germline gives CDR1 SGHDT, CDR2 YYEEEE. This chain's CDR3 is CASTGVGETEAFF. CDR3 coding DNA: TGTGCTTCCACCGGTGTGGGAGAAACTGAAGCTTTCTTT.